Detailed here is one T cell receptor beta chain. Its specificity is not known. This entry is derived from a study of T-cell reconstitution after alpha-beta-depleted transplantation in children. Molecular barcoding with unique molecular identifiers was used for the TCRbeta library. TCRdb reprocessed the PCR reads with MiXCR, giving one entry per CDR3 protein. The sample lists around 29,000 distinct CDR3 sequences, over 5% occurring once. The CDR3 is 14 amino acids. Germline V gene data show CDR1 as LNHDA and CDR2 as SQIVND (reference sequence). Unmatched junction bases numbered 7, after V lost 5 bases and J lost 6 bases. Whole-study results and caveats: Fresh T-cell production supplied most of the T-cell counts and diversity seen one year after transplant. It was reported that alpha-beta T cells came from several hundred expanded graft clones (about two months after transplant). After transplant, high TCRbeta diversity at day 60 in some patients arose from surviving recipient T cells and thymic progenitors.

The chain combines TRBV19 with TRBJ2-1; TRBD2 agrees at 7 bases. The source of this sequence is a male patient between 5 and 17 years old who had a stem cell transplant for acute myeloid leukemia, so the T cells may come from the graft donor. The specimen comprised PBMCs, mostly from graft donor cells, sampled 180 days after TCRalphabeta/CD19-depleted stem cell transplant. The CDR3 sequence: CASSPPGLSNEQFF. In nucleotides, the CDR3 is TGTGCCAGTAGTCCCCCGGGACTATCCAATGAGCAGTTCTTC.